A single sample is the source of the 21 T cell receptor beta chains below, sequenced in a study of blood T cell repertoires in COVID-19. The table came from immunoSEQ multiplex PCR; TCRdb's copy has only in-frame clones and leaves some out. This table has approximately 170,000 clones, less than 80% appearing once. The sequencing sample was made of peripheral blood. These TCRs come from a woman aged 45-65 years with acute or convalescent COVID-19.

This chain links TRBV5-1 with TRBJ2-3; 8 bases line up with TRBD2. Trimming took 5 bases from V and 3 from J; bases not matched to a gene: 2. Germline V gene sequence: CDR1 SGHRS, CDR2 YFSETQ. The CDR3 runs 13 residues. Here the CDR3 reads CASSSSGTDTQYF. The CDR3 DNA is TGCGCCAGCAGTTCTAGCGGGACAGATACGCAGTATTTT. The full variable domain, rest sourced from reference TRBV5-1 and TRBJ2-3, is KAGVTQTPRYLIKTRGQQVTLSCSPISGHRSVSWYQQTPGQGLQFLFEYFSETQRNKGNFPGRFSGRQFSNSRSEMNVSTLELGDSALYLCASSSSGTDTQYFGPGTRLTVL.

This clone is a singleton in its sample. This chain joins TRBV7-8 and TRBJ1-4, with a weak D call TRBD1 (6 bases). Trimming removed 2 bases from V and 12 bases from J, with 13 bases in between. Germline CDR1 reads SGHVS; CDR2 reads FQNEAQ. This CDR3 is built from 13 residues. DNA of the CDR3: TGTGCCAGCAGCTTATCCACAGGGAGAGAACTGTTTTTT. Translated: CASSLSTGRELFF.

Written as DNA, the CDR3 is TGTGCCAGCAGCCTCGAGGACAGTCAGCAGTTCTTC. Its protein is CASSLEDSQQFF. J is TRBJ2-1 and V is TRBV7-9; a weak D match, TRBD1 (6 bases). With 5 bases removed from V and 11 bases from J, the gap between germline ends came to 13 bases. Germline assignment: CDR1 SEHNR and CDR2 FQNEAQ (reference sequence). CDR3 length: 12 amino acids.

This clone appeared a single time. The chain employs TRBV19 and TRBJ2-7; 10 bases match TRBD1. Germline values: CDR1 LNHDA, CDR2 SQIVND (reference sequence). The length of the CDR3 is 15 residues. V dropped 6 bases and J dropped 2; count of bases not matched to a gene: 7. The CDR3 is CASRSGGTGAYEQYF. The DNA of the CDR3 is TGTGCCAGTAGGAGCGGTGGGACAGGGGCCTACGAGCAGTACTTC.

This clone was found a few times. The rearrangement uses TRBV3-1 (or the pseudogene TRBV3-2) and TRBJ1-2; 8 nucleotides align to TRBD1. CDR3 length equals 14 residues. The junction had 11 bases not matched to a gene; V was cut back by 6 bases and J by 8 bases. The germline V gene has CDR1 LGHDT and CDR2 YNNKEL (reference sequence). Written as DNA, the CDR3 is TGTGCCAGCAGTCCCGGACAGGGATGGAGAGGCTACACCTTC. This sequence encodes CASSPGQGWRGYTF.

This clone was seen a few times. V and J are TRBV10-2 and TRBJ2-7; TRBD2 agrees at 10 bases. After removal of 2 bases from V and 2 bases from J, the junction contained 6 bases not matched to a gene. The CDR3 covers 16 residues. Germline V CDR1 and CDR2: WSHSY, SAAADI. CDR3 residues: CASSEPSGRKPYEQYF. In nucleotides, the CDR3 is TGCGCCAGCAGTGAGCCTAGCGGGAGAAAACCCTACGAGCAGTACTTC.

The CDR3 protein is CASSRTDFSYEQYF. The CDR3 nucleotides read TGTGCCAGCAGCCGGACGGACTTCTCCTACGAGCAGTACTTC. The chain is built from TRBV11-2 and TRBJ2-7; D might be TRBD2 (5 bases). V dropped 5 bases and J dropped 0 bases, with 11 bases sitting between them. This CDR3 is 14 amino acids long. Germline V gene lookup returns CDR1 SGHAT and CDR2 FQNNGV.

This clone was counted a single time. The CDR3 loop reads CASSLRQGPNTEAFF. CDR3 DNA sequence: TGCGCCAGCAGCTTGAGACAGGGGCCGAACACTGAAGCTTTCTTT. The rearrangement uses TRBV5-1 and TRBJ1-1; 8 bases agree with TRBD1. The CDR3 contains 15 residues. The junction had 3 bases not matched to a gene; V was cut back by 1 base and J by 1 base. Germline CDR1 reads SGHRS; CDR2 reads YFSETQ.

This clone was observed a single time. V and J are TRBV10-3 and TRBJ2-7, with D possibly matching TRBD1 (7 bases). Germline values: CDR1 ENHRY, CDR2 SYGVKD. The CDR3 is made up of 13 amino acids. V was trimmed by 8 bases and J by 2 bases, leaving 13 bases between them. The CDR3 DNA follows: TGTGCCATCGGGGGGCAGGGGGCCTACGAGCAGTACTTC. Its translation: CAIGGQGAYEQYF.

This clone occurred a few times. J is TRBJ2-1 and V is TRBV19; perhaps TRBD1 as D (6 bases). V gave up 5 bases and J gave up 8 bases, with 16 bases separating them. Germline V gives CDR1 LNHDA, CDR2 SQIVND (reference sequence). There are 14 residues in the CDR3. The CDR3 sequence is CASSLYRAPDEQFF. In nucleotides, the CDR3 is TGTGCCAGTAGTTTATACAGGGCTCCGGATGAGCAGTTCTTC.

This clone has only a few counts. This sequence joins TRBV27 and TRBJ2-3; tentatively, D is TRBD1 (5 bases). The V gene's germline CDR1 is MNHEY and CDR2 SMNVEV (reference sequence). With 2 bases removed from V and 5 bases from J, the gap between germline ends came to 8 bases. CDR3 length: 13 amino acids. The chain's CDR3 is CASSLLGVDTQYF. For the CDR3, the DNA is TGTGCCAGCAGTTTACTAGGGGTAGATACGCAGTATTTT.

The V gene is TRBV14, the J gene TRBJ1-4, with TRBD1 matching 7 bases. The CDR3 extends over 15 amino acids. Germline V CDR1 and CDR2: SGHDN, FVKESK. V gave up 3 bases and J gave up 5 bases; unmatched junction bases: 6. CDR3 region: CASSHRGQYNEKLFF. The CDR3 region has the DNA TGTGCCAGCAGCCATCGGGGACAGTACAATGAAAAACTGTTTTTT.

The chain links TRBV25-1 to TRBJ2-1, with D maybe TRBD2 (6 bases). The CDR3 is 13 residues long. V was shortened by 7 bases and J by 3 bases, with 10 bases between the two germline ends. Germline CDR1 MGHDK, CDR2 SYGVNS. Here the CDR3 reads CASKEGNYNEQFF. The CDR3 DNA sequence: TGTGCCAGCAAGGAGGGCAACTACAATGAGCAGTTCTTC.

The CDR3 coding sequence is TGTGCCAGCAGTTTAAGGGAGATGCGGACAGGAGGCTACACCTTC. It is translated as CASSLREMRTGGYTF. The chain is built from TRBV28 and TRBJ1-2, with TRBD1 matching 7 bases. From germline, CDR1 is MDHEN and CDR2 SYDVKM. V lost 2 bases and J lost 8; bases outside the gene matches: 11. This CDR3 contains 15 residues.

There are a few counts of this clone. The CDR3 protein is CASSTGVYRNTEAFF. As DNA, the CDR3 is TGTGCCAGTAGTACAGGGGTTTATAGGAACACTGAAGCTTTCTTT. The chain recombines TRBV19 with TRBJ1-1; TRBD1 might be the D (6 bases). Germline CDR1 is LNHDA and CDR2 is SQIVND (reference sequence). The CDR3 is made up of 15 amino acids. Trimming took off 4 bases at V and 1 base at J, with 13 bases between the two ends.

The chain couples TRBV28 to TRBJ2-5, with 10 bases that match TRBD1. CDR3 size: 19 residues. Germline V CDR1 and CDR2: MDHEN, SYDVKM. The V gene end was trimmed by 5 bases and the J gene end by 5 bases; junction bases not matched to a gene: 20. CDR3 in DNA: TGTGCCAGCAGTAGCTACTTACCCCGACAGGGGGCAGGAGAGGAGACCCAGTACTTC. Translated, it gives CASSSYLPRQGAGEETQYF.

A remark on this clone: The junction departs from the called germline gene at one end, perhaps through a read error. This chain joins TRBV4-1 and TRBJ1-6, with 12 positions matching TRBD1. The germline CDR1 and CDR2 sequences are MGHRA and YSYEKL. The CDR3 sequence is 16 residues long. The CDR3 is CASNQASGTGGSPLHF. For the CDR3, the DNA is TGCGCCAGCAACCAAGCGTCCGGGACAGGGGGCTCACCCCTCCACTTT.

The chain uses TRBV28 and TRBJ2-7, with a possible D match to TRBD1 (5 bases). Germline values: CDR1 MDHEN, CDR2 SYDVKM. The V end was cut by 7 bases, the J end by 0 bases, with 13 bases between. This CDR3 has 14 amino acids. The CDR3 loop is CASTPTGNSYEQYF. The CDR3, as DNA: TGTGCCAGCACCCCTACAGGTAACTCCTACGAGCAGTACTTC.

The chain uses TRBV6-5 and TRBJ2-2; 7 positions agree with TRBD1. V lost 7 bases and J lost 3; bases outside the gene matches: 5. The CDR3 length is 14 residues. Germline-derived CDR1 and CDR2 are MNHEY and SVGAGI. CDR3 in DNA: TGTGCCAGCAACCGGGACAGCTACACCGGGGAGCTGTTTTTT. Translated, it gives CASNRDSYTGELFF.

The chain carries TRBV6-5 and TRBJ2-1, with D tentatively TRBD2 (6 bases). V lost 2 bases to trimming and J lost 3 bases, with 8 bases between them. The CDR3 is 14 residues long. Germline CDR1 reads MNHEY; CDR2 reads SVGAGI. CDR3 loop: CASSYGRGYNEQFF. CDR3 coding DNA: TGTGCCAGCAGTTACGGGCGGGGCTACAATGAGCAGTTCTTC.

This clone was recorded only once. CDR3 coding DNA: TGTGCCTGGAGTAGAGGAGCGCCCAATTATGGCTACACCTTC. This codes for CAWSRGAPNYGYTF. The chain combines TRBV30 with TRBJ1-2, with D hard to call. Per the germline V gene, CDR1 is GTSNPN and CDR2 is SVGIG (reference sequence). V lost 2 bases, J lost 5 bases, and 15 bases lay in between. The CDR3 is 14 residues long.